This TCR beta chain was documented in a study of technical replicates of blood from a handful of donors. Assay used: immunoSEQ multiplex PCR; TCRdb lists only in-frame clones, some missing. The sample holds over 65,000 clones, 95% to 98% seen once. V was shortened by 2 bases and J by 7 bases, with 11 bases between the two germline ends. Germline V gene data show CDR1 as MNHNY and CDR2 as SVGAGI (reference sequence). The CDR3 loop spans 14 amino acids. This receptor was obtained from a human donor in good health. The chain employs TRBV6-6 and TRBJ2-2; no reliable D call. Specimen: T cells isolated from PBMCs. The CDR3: CASSYLTADGELFF. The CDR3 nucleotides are TGTGCCAGCAGTTACCTTACGGCGGACGGGGAGCTGTTTTTT.